This entry lists 12 T cell receptor beta chains sequenced from one sample in a study of Ad26.COV2.S vaccination and SARS-CoV-2 variants. TCRdb's table, derived via immunoSEQ multiplex PCR, lists solely in-frame clones and lacks some. The sample has 180,000 or so clones, about 83% seen once; the top ten hold about 5.5%. The starting material was peripheral blood, obtained after recovery from COVID-19. These receptors all stem from a human donor who had recovered from COVID-19.

The genes are TRBV7-9 and TRBJ1-1; tentatively, D is TRBD1 (5 bases). The V end was cut by 2 bases, the J end by 4 bases, with 14 bases between. From germline, CDR1 is SEHNR and CDR2 FQNEAQ (reference sequence). The CDR3 spans 15 residues. CDR3 region: CASSLSRQGSTEAFF. CDR3 bases: TGTGCCAGCAGCTTAAGTAGGCAGGGAAGCACTGAAGCTTTCTTT.

The rearrangement uses TRBV24-1 and TRBJ2-1; no clear D. The CDR3 sequence is 13 residues long. Germline V gene lookup returns CDR1 KGHDR and CDR2 SFDVKD. Trimming pared 10 bases from V and 5 bases from J, leaving 14 bases between. DNA of the CDR3: TGTGCCACGGGTACCTACCCTCACAATGAGCAGTTCTTC. Protein product: CATGTYPHNEQFF.

Details on this clone: The junction departs from germline at one end; a sequencing error may be responsible. The rearrangement uses TRBV3-1 (or the pseudogene TRBV3-2) and TRBJ2-1; D tentatively reads TRBD1 or TRBD2 (5 bases each). Germline V gene data show CDR1 as LGHDT and CDR2 as YNNKEL (reference sequence). The CDR3 has 13 residues. CDR3 in amino acids: CASSKRDGGSTIF. The DNA for the CDR3 is TGTGCCAGCAGCAAAAGGGACGGCGGGTCCACGATCTTC.

The V gene is TRBV30, the J gene TRBJ1-5; D remains ambiguous. From germline, CDR1 is GTSNPN and CDR2 SVGIG (reference sequence). There are 13 residues in the CDR3. Trimming left V 2 bases short and J 3 bases short, with 8 bases between. CDR3 in amino acids: CAWSPSFNQPQHF. CDR3 DNA: TGTGCCTGGAGTCCCAGTTTCAATCAGCCCCAGCATTTT.

The gene calls are TRBV6-5 and TRBJ2-5; D possibly uses TRBD1 or TRBD2 (7 bases each). V was pared by 1 base and J by 5 bases, with 14 bases between. CDR3 length equals 15 residues. Germline V gene lookup returns CDR1 MNHEY and CDR2 SVGAGI. DNA for the CDR3: TGTGCCAGCAGTTACTTCGACAGGGAGGGGGAGACCCAGTACTTC. It is translated as CASSYFDREGETQYF.

The chain recombines TRBV6-2 or TRBV6-3 with TRBJ1-2, with 7 bases lining up with TRBD1. The trim removed 6 bases at V and 4 bases at J, leaving 5 bases unmatched. Per germline, CDR1 MNHEY and CDR2 SVGEGT. This CDR3 spans 13 amino acids. The DNA of the CDR3 is TGTGCCAGCAGCCTCGACAGGGTCTATGGCTACACCTTC. This codes for CASSLDRVYGYTF.

The J gene is TRBJ2-2, the V gene TRBV29-1; TRBD1 matches 11 bases. The J segment lost 6 bases and the V segment lost 4 bases, leaving 7 bases of the junction unmatched. The CDR3 totals 15 residues. The germline gives CDR1 SQVTM, CDR2 ANQGSEA. The CDR3 reads CSVVSGQGAPGELFF. The CDR3 bases are TGCAGCGTTGTATCTGGACAGGGGGCCCCCGGGGAGCTGTTTTTT.

The chain uses TRBV7-8 and TRBJ1-3; D call uncertain. The CDR3 extends over 15 amino acids. The ends were cut back, 4 bases at V and 0 bases at J, with 10 bases in the middle. Looked up from germline, CDR1 is SGHVS and CDR2 is FQNEAQ. Here the CDR3 reads CASSSRTGSGNTIYF. The DNA for the CDR3 is TGTGCCAGCAGCTCGAGGACTGGCTCTGGAAACACCATATATTTT.

The chain combines TRBV19 with TRBJ1-2; D is perhaps TRBD1 (5 bases). Trimming took off 1 base at V and 5 bases at J, with 14 bases between the two ends. This CDR3 region has 15 residues. CDR1 is LNHDA, CDR2 SQIVND, per germline (reference sequence). The CDR3 nucleotides are TGTGCCAGTAGTATAGCCAACCCAGGGTCGTATGGCTACACCTTC. It translates to CASSIANPGSYGYTF.

The V and J genes are TRBV6-5 and TRBJ1-2; 7 nucleotides match TRBD1. This CDR3 has 14 amino acids. Trimming removed 6 bases from V and 1 base from J; junction bases left unmatched: 5. Germline CDR1 reads MNHEY; CDR2 reads SVGAGI. CDR3 amino acids: CASSPTGFNYGYTF. The CDR3, as DNA: TGTGCCAGCAGCCCGACAGGGTTTAACTATGGCTACACCTTC.

The table lists this clone with a count of one. The chain carries TRBV7-9 and TRBJ2-3; tentative D call: TRBD1 (6 bases). The CDR3 is 13 residues long. Germline CDR1 reads SEHNR; CDR2 reads FQNEAQ (reference sequence). V was trimmed by 6 bases and J by 6 bases, leaving 13 bases between them. CDR3 sequence reads: CASSPLGADTQYF. The CDR3 DNA sequence: TGTGCCAGCAGTCCTCTGGGGGCGGATACGCAGTATTTT.

The chain employs TRBV7-2 and TRBJ2-5; D possibly corresponds to TRBD2 (5 bases). Per the germline V gene, CDR1 is SGHTA and CDR2 is FQGNSA. CDR3 length: 11 residues. Trimming took off 3 bases at V and 7 bases at J, with 6 bases between the two ends. CDR3 bases: TGTGCCAGCAGCTTTGGAGGGACCCAGTACTTC. This sequence encodes CASSFGGTQYF.